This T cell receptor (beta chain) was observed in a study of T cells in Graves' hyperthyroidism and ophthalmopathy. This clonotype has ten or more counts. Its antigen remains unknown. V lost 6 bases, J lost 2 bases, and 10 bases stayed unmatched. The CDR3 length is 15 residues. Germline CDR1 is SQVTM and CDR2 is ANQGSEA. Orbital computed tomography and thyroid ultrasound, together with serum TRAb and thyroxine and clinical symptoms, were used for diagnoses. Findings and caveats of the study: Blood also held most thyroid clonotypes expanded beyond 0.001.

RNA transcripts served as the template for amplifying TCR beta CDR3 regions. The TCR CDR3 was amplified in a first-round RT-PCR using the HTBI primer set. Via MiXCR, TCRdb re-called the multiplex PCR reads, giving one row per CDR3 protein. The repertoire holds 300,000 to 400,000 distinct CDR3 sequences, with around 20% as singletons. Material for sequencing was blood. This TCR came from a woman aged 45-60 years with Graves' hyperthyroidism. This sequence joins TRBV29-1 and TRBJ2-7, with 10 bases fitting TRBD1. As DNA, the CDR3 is TGCAGCGTGACAGGGGGCGCCTCTCACCCCTACGAGCAGTACTTC. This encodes CSVTGGASHPYEQYF.